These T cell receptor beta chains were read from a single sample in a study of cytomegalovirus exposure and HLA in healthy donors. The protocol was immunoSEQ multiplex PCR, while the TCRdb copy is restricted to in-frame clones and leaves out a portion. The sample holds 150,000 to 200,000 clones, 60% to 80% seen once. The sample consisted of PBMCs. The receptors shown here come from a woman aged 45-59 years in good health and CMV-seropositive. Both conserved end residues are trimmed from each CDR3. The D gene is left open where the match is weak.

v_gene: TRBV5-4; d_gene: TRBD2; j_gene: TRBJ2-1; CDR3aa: ASSLVAGTYNEQF
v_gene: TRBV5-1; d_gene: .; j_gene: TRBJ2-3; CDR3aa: ASRAVGGSSTDTQY
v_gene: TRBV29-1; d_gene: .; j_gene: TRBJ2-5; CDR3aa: SVEDWPQETQY
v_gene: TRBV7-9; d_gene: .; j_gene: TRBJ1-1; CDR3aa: ASSSMSLLTEAF
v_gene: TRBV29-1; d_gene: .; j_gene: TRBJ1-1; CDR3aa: SVGEGGGTEAF
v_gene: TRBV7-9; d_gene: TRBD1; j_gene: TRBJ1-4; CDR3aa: ASSGTGRWGHNEKLF
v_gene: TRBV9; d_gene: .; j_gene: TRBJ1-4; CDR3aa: ASSVGGQSTNEKLF
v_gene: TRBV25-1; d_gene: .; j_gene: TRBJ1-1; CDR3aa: ASSGLNTEAF
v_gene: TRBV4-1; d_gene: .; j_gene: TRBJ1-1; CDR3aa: ASSQAGRRGENTEAF
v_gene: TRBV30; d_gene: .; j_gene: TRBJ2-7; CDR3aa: AWRDRQVSEQY
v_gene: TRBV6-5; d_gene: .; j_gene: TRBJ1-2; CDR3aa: ASSYRGGYT
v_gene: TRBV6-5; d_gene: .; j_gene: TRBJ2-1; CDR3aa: ASSYTDSSYNEQF
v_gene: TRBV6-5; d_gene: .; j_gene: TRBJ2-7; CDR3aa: ASDGTLSYEQY
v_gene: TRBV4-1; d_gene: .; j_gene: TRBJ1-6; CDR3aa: ASSQDRPASMTPLH
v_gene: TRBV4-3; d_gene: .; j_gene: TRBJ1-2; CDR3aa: ASSQLSGQGRYDYT
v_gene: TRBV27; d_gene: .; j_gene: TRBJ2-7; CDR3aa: ASSLAGEQY
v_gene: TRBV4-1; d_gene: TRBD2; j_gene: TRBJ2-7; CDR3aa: ASSLRLAGGPHEQY
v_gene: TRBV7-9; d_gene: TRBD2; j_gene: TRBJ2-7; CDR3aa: ASSLPLRGSAGVDEQY
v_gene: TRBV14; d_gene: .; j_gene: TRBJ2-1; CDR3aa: ASSSTGGPNYNEQF
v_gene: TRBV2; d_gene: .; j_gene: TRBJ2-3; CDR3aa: ASKLAADTQY